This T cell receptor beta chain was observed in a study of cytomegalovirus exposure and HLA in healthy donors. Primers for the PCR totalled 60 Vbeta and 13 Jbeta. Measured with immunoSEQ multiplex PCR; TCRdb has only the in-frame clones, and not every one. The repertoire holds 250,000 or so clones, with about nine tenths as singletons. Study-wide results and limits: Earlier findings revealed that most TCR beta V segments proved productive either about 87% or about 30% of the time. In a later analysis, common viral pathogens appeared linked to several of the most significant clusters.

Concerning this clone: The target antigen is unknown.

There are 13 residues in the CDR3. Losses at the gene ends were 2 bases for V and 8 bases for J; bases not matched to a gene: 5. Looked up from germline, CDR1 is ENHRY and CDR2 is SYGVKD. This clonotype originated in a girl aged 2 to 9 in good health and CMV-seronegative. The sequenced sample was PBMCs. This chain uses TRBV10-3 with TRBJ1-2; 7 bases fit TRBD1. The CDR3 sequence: CAISEAGGGGYTF. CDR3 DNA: TGTGCCATCAGTGAGGCAGGGGGTGGAGGCTACACCTTC.